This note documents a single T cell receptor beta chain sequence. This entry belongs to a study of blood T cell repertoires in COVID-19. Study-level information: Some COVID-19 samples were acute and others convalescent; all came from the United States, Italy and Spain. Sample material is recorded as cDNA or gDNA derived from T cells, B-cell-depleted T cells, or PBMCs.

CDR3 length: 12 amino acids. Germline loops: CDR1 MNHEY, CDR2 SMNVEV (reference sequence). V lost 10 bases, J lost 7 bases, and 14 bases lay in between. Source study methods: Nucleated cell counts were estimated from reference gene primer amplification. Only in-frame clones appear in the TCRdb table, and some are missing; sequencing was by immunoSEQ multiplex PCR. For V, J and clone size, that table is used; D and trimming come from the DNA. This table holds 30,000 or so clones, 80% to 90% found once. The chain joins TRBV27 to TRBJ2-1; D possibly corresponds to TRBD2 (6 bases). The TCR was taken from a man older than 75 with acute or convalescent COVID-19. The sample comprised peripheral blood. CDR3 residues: CATQLGGNEQFF. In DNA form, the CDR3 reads TGTGCCACCCAGTTGGGGGGAAATGAGCAGTTCTTC.